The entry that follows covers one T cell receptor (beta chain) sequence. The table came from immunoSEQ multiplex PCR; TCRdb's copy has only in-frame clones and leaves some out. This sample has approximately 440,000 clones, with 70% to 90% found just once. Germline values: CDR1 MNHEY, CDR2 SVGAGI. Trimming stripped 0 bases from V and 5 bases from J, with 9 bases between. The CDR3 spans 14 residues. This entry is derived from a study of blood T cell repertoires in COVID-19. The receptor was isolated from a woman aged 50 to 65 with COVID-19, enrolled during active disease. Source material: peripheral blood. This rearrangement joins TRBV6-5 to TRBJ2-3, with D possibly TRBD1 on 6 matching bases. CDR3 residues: CASSYSPGVDTQYF. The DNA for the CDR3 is TGTGCCAGCAGTTACTCACCAGGGGTAGATACGCAGTATTTT.